This T cell receptor beta chain stems from a study of blood T cell repertoires in COVID-19. Background on the study: Samples representing acute and convalescent COVID-19 were sourced from the United States, Italy and Spain. The cDNA or gDNA used as material had been derived from T cells, B-cell-depleted T cells, or PBMCs.

Germline CDR1 SGHAT, CDR2 FQNNGV. Trimming at V came to 3 bases and at J to 7 bases, leaving 8 bases not matched to a gene. This CDR3 spans 15 amino acids. In the original workflow: By means of reference gene primer amplification, nucleated cell counts were estimated. Sequencing was performed with immunoSEQ multiplex PCR; in TCRdb, only in-frame clones are kept and a portion is missing. D and trimming were read from the DNA, whereas the V and J calls and clone size are those reported in that table. This sample has about 30,000 clones, with over 85% found just once. In this sample, this clone turned up a few times.

The chain combines TRBV11-2 with TRBJ2-4; 8 bases fit TRBD2. The sequenced sample was peripheral blood. This clonotype was sampled from a man aged 70-80 years with active or convalescent COVID-19. In DNA, the CDR3 is TGTGCCAGCAGCTTGGGCCAAGCGGGAGCCAACATTCAGTACTTC. This encodes CASSLGQAGANIQYF.